A selection of T cell receptor beta chains follows, all from one sample in a study of T cells after posttransplantation cyclophosphamide. Clones were read by immunoSEQ multiplex PCR, and TCRdb kept only the in-frame ones, dropping some. The sample contains tens of thousands of clones, approximately 92% of which appear only once. Here the sequenced sample was PBMCs, taken roughly 49 weeks after allogeneic stem cell transplant with calcineurin inhibitor and methotrexate. These receptors all come from a female patient aged 25-40 years who received an allogeneic stem cell transplant from an unrelated donor, was CMV-positive, and had acute and chronic GVHD. Some of the T cells might come from the graft donor. Each CDR3 is given with its conserved first and last residue. The D gene is left open where the match is weak. Where a row states a size, it is once, few, many or the class of an expanded clone; other rows omit it.

j_call | v_call | clone_size | d_call | cdr3_nt | cdr3_aa
TRBJ2-3 | TRBV12-5 | - | TRBD2 | TGTGCTAGTGGCGTCATAGCGGGCTTGTACGGTACGCAGTATTTT | CASGVIAGLYGTQYF
TRBJ2-1 | TRBV6-5 | - | - | TGTGCCAGCAGCCCCCCCGGTGGCAATGAGCAGTTCTTC | CASSPPGGNEQFF
TRBJ2-1 | TRBV11-2 | - | - | TGTGCCAGCTTGGACTCCCCCTACAATGAGCAGTTCTTC | CASLDSPYNEQFF
TRBJ2-3 | TRBV5-8 | few | TRBD2 | TGTGCCAGCAGCTTGGGTCTAGCGGGAGTGAACACAGATACGCAGTATTTT | CASSLGLAGVNTDTQYF
TRBJ2-7 | TRBV30 | - | TRBD2 | TGTGCCTGGACTAGCGGGAACTACGAGCAGTACTTC | CAWTSGNYEQYF
TRBJ2-5 | TRBV4-3 | - | - | TGCGCCAGCAGCCAAGCGGACGGGAGAGAGACCCAGTACTTC | CASSQADGRETQYF
TRBJ2-5 | TRBV9 | - | TRBD2 | TGTGCCAGCAGCGGAGGACTAGCCGGTGAGACCCAGTACTTC | CASSGGLAGETQYF
TRBJ2-3 | TRBV6-5 | - | - | TGTGCCAGCAGGAGGGGGTTGGGCGGGTCAGATACGCAGTATTTT | CASRRGLGGSDTQYF
TRBJ2-7 | TRBV27 | - | - | TGTGCCAGCAGTTTAGTGGCGGGTGGCTCCTACGAGCAGTACTTC | CASSLVAGGSYEQYF
TRBJ2-3 | TRBV6-6 | - | TRBD2 | TGTGCCAGCAGTTACTCGACGGGGGGTACGCAGTATTTT | CASSYSTGGTQYF
TRBJ2-1 | TRBV7-8 | once | - | TGTGCCAGCAGCTTAGGGGGAGACTATACCTACAATGAGCAGTTCTTC | CASSLGGDYTYNEQFF
TRBJ1-1 | TRBV7-2 | - | - | TGTGCCAGCAGCTTAGGACGCGGGGGGACTGAAGCTTTCTTT | CASSLGRGGTEAFF
TRBJ2-1 | TRBV6-6 | - | - | TGTGCCAGCAGTTTCTTAGTATATGAGCAGTTCTTC | CASSFLVYEQFF
TRBJ2-1 | TRBV18 | - | - | TGTGCCAGCTCCCCCCCCGGGGGTTACAATGAGCAGTTCTTC | CASSPPGGYNEQFF
TRBJ1-6 | TRBV7-9 | - | - | TGTGCCAGCAGCCCCGGGTTACTCTATAATTCACCCCTCCACTTT | CASSPGLLYNSPLHF
TRBJ1-1 | TRBV7-5 | once | - | TGTGCCAGAAGCTTAGGATTCGGCAGCGACAACACTGAAGCTTTCTTT | CARSLGFGSDNTEAFF
TRBJ2-1 | TRBV4-3 | - | TRBD2 | TGCGCCAGCAGCCAAGATGGTAGCGGGGGACCTAACTCCTACAATGAGCAGTTCTTC | CASSQDGSGGPNSYNEQFF
TRBJ2-3 | TRBV9 | - | TRBD2 | TGTGCCAGCAGCGTAGGCAGCGGGAGGCCCCCGCATTTT | CASSVGSGRPPHF
TRBJ2-1 | TRBV18 | - | TRBD2 | TGTGCCAGCTCACCACCGGGTCTAGCGGAGACGTACAATGAGCAGTTCTTC | CASSPPGLAETYNEQFF
TRBJ2-3 | TRBV7-8 | - | - | TGTGCCAGCGGGGAGGAGGGCACAGATACGCAGTATTTT | CASGEEGTDTQYF
TRBJ1-4 | TRBV4-1 | - | - | TGCGCCAGCAGCCAAGGAGAGGCGGAAAAGCTGTTTTTT | CASSQGEAEKLFF
TRBJ2-7 | TRBV2 | - | - | TGTGCCAGCAGTGTTACTACCGTCGCCAACTACGAGCAGTACTTC | CASSVTTVANYEQYF
TRBJ1-5 | TRBV19 | - | TRBD1 | TGTGCCAGTAGTATAGGAAGGGCAGGGGGTAATAGCAATCAGCCCCAGCATTTT | CASSIGRAGGNSNQPQHF
TRBJ1-1 | TRBV19 | - | - | TGTGCCAGTAGTAGAGGAGCGATACACGGTGAAGCTTTCTTT | CASSRGAIHGEAFF
TRBJ2-7 | TRBV19 | - | TRBD2 | TGTGCCAGTCGAAGCGGGAGGGCCGGGTACGAGCAGTACTTC | CASRSGRAGYEQYF
TRBJ1-1 | TRBV20-1 | - | TRBD1 | TGCAGTGCCCTGACAGGGTGGGAAGCTTTCTTT | CSALTGWEAFF
TRBJ1-4 | TRBV27 | - | TRBD1 | TGTGCCAGCAGGACAGGGAAGGGTGAAAAACTGTTTTTT | CASRTGKGEKLFF
TRBJ2-3 | TRBV6-5 | - | TRBD2 | TGTGCCAGCAGTTTGACTAGCGGGAGACAGCCAGATACGCAGTATTTT | CASSLTSGRQPDTQYF